One and the same sample provided the 10 T cell receptor beta chains below, sequenced in a study of OX40 agonist ivuxolimab in advanced cancers. Clones were sequenced by immunoSEQ multiplex PCR, and TCRdb holds only the in-frame ones, with some missing. The data hold some 66,000 clones, with over 75% observed a single time. The specimen comprised CD4+ or CD8+ T cells sorted from blood, sampled in a trial of the OX40 agonist ivuxolimab. These receptors all come from an adult with an advanced solid tumor such as melanoma, head and neck, liver or kidney cancer.

This sequence joins TRBV6-5 and TRBJ2-1; D not certain. V lost 2 bases and J 8 bases, leaving 16 bases between the germline ends. CDR1 and CDR2 (germline): MNHEY, SVGAGI. The CDR3 loop spans 15 amino acids. The chain's CDR3 is CASSYRIGSSDEQFF. The CDR3 DNA reads as TGTGCCAGCAGTTACCGGATAGGATCCTCAGATGAGCAGTTCTTC.

This chain links TRBV4-2 with TRBJ2-6; the D gene is possibly TRBD2 (5 bases). The CDR3 contains 16 residues. The ends were cut back, 1 base at V and 3 bases at J, with 10 bases in the middle. Germline-derived CDR1 and CDR2 are LGHNA and YNFKEQ. In nucleotides, the CDR3 is TGTGCCAGCAGCCAAGTTCGGGGTAATGGGGCCAACGTCCTGACTTTC. It encodes CASSQVRGNGANVLTF.

The CDR3 is CASSLGLAKLTEAFF. The CDR3 bases are TGTGCCAGCAGCTTGGGTCTTGCCAAACTAACCGAAGCTTTCTTT. The chain joins TRBV7-8 to TRBJ1-1; no definite D call. Per the germline V gene, CDR1 is SGHVS and CDR2 is FQNEAQ. The CDR3 spans 15 residues. V was trimmed by 3 bases and J by 8 bases, leaving 19 bases between them.

This chain uses TRBV7-2 with TRBJ2-7; 10 nucleotides agree with TRBD2. With V trimmed by 4 bases and J by 4 bases, 4 bases remained unmatched. The CDR3 has 14 residues. Germline lookup yields CDR1 SGHTA and CDR2 FQGNSA. CDR3 coding DNA: TGTGCCAGCAGCTCAGAGCGGGGGGGTTACGAGCAGTACTTC. Its protein is CASSSERGGYEQYF.

This clone was recorded a few times. V usage is TRBV11-2 and J usage is TRBJ2-7; TRBD2 might be the D (5 bases). The germline V and J ends were trimmed by 3 bases and 2 bases, with 11 bases remaining between them. The CDR3 length is 14 residues. CDR1 SGHAT and CDR2 FQNNGV come from the germline V gene. The CDR3 DNA sequence: TGTGCCAGCAGCTTCGAGGGTAGGGCCTACGAGCAGTACGTC. It encodes CASSFEGRAYEQYV.

The rearrangement joins TRBV27 to TRBJ2-2; 8 bases are a match to TRBD1. Germline CDR1 is MNHEY and CDR2 is SMNVEV (reference sequence). Trimming at V came to 2 bases and at J to 2 bases, leaving 1 base not matched to a gene. The CDR3 runs to 15 residues. The DNA for the CDR3 is TGTGCCAGCAGTTTAGGACAGGGTAACACCGGGGAGCTGTTTTTT. This codes for CASSLGQGNTGELFF.

A single count supports this clone. The chain couples TRBV7-9 to TRBJ2-7; 9 nucleotides align to TRBD1. The CDR3 has 14 amino acids. V shed 2 bases, J shed 3 bases, and the junction held 2 bases outside the gene matches. CDR1 and CDR2 (germline): SEHNR, FQNEAQ (reference sequence). The CDR3 DNA is TGTGCCAGCAGCTTACGGGACAGGGTCTACGAGCAGTACTTC. Amino acids: CASSLRDRVYEQYF. Variable domain in full (rest from reference TRBV7-9 and TRBJ2-7): DTGVSQNPRHKITKRGQNVTFRCDPISEHNRLYWYRQTLGQGPEFLTYFQNEAQLEKSRLLSDRFSAERPKGSFSTLEIQRTEQGDSAMYLCASSLRDRVYEQYFGPGTRLTVT.

The DNA of the CDR3 is TGTGCCAGCAGTTTACGGGACGGAGACACTGAAGCTTTCTTT. Translating it yields CASSLRDGDTEAFF. The V call is TRBV27, the J call TRBJ1-1, with D perhaps matching TRBD1 (5 bases). CDR1 MNHEY and CDR2 SMNVEV come from the germline V gene (reference sequence). The germline V and J ends were trimmed by 2 bases and 3 bases, with 10 bases remaining between them. The CDR3 has 14 residues.

The chain uses TRBV5-1 and TRBJ2-5, with 9 bases matching TRBD2. The ends lost 6 bases at V and 2 bases at J; junction bases unmatched: 8. Looked up from germline, CDR1 is SGHRS and CDR2 is YFSETQ. This CDR3 contains 15 residues. This chain's CDR3 is CASMGSGGIQETQYF. In nucleotides, the CDR3 is TGCGCCAGCATGGGTAGCGGGGGAATACAAGAGACCCAGTACTTC.

J is TRBJ2-7 and V is TRBV19; 9 bases line up with TRBD1. The germline gives CDR1 LNHDA, CDR2 SQIVND (reference sequence). Trimming cost V 4 bases and J 3 bases; bases outside gene matches: 10. The CDR3 is made up of 16 amino acids. CDR3 sequence reads: CASSSSRDRAIYEQYF. CDR3 nucleotides: TGTGCCAGTAGTAGTAGCCGGGACAGGGCGATCTACGAGCAGTACTTC.